The 3 T cell receptor beta chains in this list originate from one sample, sequenced in a study of human T cells and chemical hapten exposure. Sample time point: patch test 3, about 24 weeks after DPC sensitization. This sample's treatment: therapeutic diphenylcyclopropenone sensitization with weekly scalp DPC. TCRdb fed the RACE reads into MiXCR, producing one record per CDR3 protein. Found here are 150,000 to 200,000 distinct CDR3 sequences, about 25% of them singletons; the top ten hold about 2.3%. This material consisted of whole blood, taken in connection with sensitization to the hapten diphenylcyclopropenone (DPC). Every receptor here comes from a woman aged 40 to 50 with alopecia areata. Some clones in this sample may be carry-over from other donors' samples.

This clonotype was detected only a few times. The chain combines TRBV28 with TRBJ2-3, with D hard to call. V was pared by 2 bases and J by 2 bases, with 11 bases between. Germline V gives CDR1 MDHEN, CDR2 SYDVKM. The length of the CDR3 is 15 residues. The CDR3 DNA reads as TGTGCCAGCAGTTTAGAGGCGGCACTCACAGATACGCAGTATTTT. Translating it yields CASSLEAALTDTQYF.

The chain links TRBV6-5 to TRBJ2-5, with 11 bases lining up with TRBD2. CDR1 is MNHEY, CDR2 SVGAGI, per germline. The V segment lost 2 bases and the J segment 4 bases; nucleotides outside the gene matches: 6. The CDR3 consists of 16 residues. The CDR3: CASSYGVGLAGETQYF. In DNA form, the CDR3 reads TGTGCCAGCAGTTACGGTGTCGGACTAGCGGGAGAGACCCAGTACTTC.

J is TRBJ2-7 and V is TRBV9; D call uncertain. With 4 bases removed from V and 5 bases from J, the gap between germline ends came to 13 bases. The CDR3 length is 13 residues. Germline CDR1 SGDLS, CDR2 YYNGEE. The CDR3 protein is CASSFPGRDEQYF. In nucleotides, the CDR3 is TGTGCCAGCAGCTTCCCCGGACGGGACGAGCAGTACTTC.